These 8 T cell receptor beta chains were sequenced from one sample in a study of T cell responses to AZD1222 COVID-19 vaccine. Produced via immunoSEQ multiplex PCR; TCRdb's table is partial and in-frame only. The table has 50,000 or so clones, about 91% seen once; the top ten hold about 5.4%. The sample in question was peripheral blood, obtained 28 days after the second AZD1222 dose. The receptors stem from an adult who received the AZD1222 COVID-19 vaccine.

This clone was observed a handful of times. The CDR3 loop reads CASSPGGDRDYEQYF. CDR3 bases: TGTGCCAGCAGCCCCGGGGGGGACAGGGACTATGAGCAGTACTTC. The chain has TRBV2 and TRBJ2-7, with D possibly TRBD1 on 9 matching bases. This CDR3 is built from 15 residues. Trimming removed 6 bases at V and 7 bases at J, with 22 bases between. Germline-derived CDR1 and CDR2 are SNHLY and FYNNEI.

The genes are TRBV28 and TRBJ1-2; D is perhaps TRBD1 (5 bases). V was clipped by 6 bases and J by 5 bases, with 13 bases between them. Per the germline V gene, CDR1 is MDHEN and CDR2 is SYDVKM. This CDR3 comprises 13 residues. As DNA, the CDR3 is TGTGCCAGCAGAAGGGACGGAAGGTATGGCTACACCTTC. Its translation: CASRRDGRYGYTF.

The genes are TRBV10-2 and TRBJ2-1; 9 bases line up with TRBD2. The CDR3 covers 15 residues. The trim removed 6 bases at V and 10 bases at J, leaving 13 bases unmatched. Looked up from germline, CDR1 is WSHSY and CDR2 is SAAADI. CDR3 protein: CASRILAGGPGEQFF. CDR3 sequence (DNA): TGCGCCAGCAGGATACTAGCGGGCGGGCCGGGGGAGCAGTTCTTC.

The rearrangement links TRBV7-9 to TRBJ1-3; D is possibly TRBD1 (5 bases). V lost 10 bases and J lost 0, with 10 bases in between. The CDR3 is 13 residues long. CDR1 and CDR2 from the germline V gene are SEHNR and FQNEAQ (reference sequence). CDR3 sequence: CATGGGSGNTIYF. For the CDR3, the DNA is TGTGCCACCGGGGGGGGCTCTGGAAACACCATATATTTT.

The rearrangement links TRBV5-1 to TRBJ2-3; 8 bases fit TRBD1. This CDR3 is built from 16 residues. Germline CDR1 reads SGHRS; CDR2 reads YFSETQ. V lost 0 bases to trimming and J lost 3 bases; unmatched junction nucleotides: 6. The CDR3 reads CASSLGQGAGTDTQYF. Here the CDR3 DNA reads TGCGCCAGCAGCTTGGGGCAGGGGGCAGGTACAGATACGCAGTATTTT.

This clone was observed a single time. This chain uses TRBV19 with TRBJ2-2; D is uncertain. Germline V gives CDR1 LNHDA, CDR2 SQIVND (reference sequence). V lost 1 base and J lost 3, with 15 bases in between. CDR3 length: 17 amino acids. The CDR3 loop is CASSIARAALHTGELFF. CDR3 sequence (DNA): TGTGCCAGTAGTATAGCTCGCGCCGCCTTGCACACCGGGGAGCTGTTTTTT.

This chain uses TRBV6-2 or TRBV6-3 with TRBJ2-7, with 12 bases aligning to TRBD2. Germline V gene sequence: CDR1 MNHEY, CDR2 SVGEGT. The CDR3 consists of 15 residues. After removal of 7 bases from V and 4 bases from J, the junction contained 8 bases not matched to a gene. CDR3 bases: TGTGCCAGCACCCCAGAGGGGACTAGCGGGTACGAGCAGTACTTC. It yields the protein CASTPEGTSGYEQYF.

The chain joins TRBV7-9 to TRBJ2-1; D not resolved. The CDR3 consists of 13 residues. Per the germline V gene, CDR1 is SEHNR and CDR2 is FQNEAQ (reference sequence). Trimming pared 1 base from V and 3 bases from J, leaving 4 bases between. CDR3 coding DNA: TGTGCCAGCAGCTTAGGGAACTACAATGAGCAGTTCTTC. Its protein is CASSLGNYNEQFF. Looking up the rest from reference TRBV7-9 and TRBJ2-1 gives the full variable domain: DTGVSQNPRHKITKRGQNVTFRCDPISEHNRLYWYRQTLGQGPEFLTYFQNEAQLEKSRLLSDRFSAERPKGSFSTLEIQRTEQGDSAMYLCASSLGNYNEQFFGPGTRLTVL.